This T cell receptor (beta chain) was sequenced in a study of T cell responses to AZD1222 COVID-19 vaccine. V dropped 2 bases and J dropped 7 bases, with 11 bases sitting between them. This CDR3 comprises 13 residues. CDR1 MNHEY and CDR2 SVGAGI come from the germline V gene. This table comes from immunoSEQ multiplex PCR, and its TCRdb copy is limited to in-frame clones, with some not included. The table records about 120,000 clones, over 75% of them present only once. The sequenced sample was peripheral blood, obtained on day 0 of AZD1222 vaccination. This chain uses TRBV6-5 with TRBJ1-1; D is uncertain. The clonotype originates from an adult in good health. As DNA, the CDR3 is TGTGCCAGCAGTTACCCAGGCGTGGGTGAAGCTTTCTTT. Its protein product is CASSYPGVGEAFF.